The 10 T cell receptor beta chains in this list originate from one sample, sequenced in a study of technical replicates of blood from a few donors. Some clones are missing from TCRdb's copy, which holds only in-frame ones; the method was immunoSEQ multiplex PCR. This table holds 85,000 to 100,000 clones, about 96% found once. Sequenced sample: T cells isolated from PBMCs. Source of these receptors: a human donor in good health.

This chain links TRBV5-4 with TRBJ2-5; 12 bases are shared with TRBD2. The junction had 2 bases not matched to a gene; V was cut back by 2 bases and J by 3 bases. The length of the CDR3 is 15 residues. Germline lookup yields CDR1 SGHNT and CDR2 YYREEE (reference sequence). The CDR3 here is CASSLRTSGEETQYF. The CDR3 DNA reads TGTGCCAGCAGCTTACGGACTAGCGGGGAAGAGACCCAGTACTTC.

The J gene is TRBJ2-4, the V gene TRBV7-9; 8 bases agree with TRBD1. This CDR3 has 15 residues. V was clipped by 2 bases and J by 8 bases; unmatched bases: 8. Germline CDR1 and CDR2: SEHNR and FQNEAQ (reference sequence). This CDR3 is CASSLTPGTGHIQYF. The CDR3 coding sequence is TGTGCCAGCAGCTTAACTCCCGGGACAGGACACATTCAGTACTTC.

The rearrangement joins TRBV11-2 to TRBJ1-1; D not certain. V shed 1 base and J shed 1 base, with 10 bases lying between them. Germline V gene data show CDR1 as SGHAT and CDR2 as FQNNGV. The CDR3 contains 15 residues. Written as DNA, the CDR3 is TGTGCCAGCAGCTTAGGAAGCGAGGAGAACACTGAAGCTTTCTTT. Its protein is CASSLGSEENTEAFF.

In its sample, this clone was seen once. This rearrangement joins TRBV5-5 to TRBJ2-7, with 9 nucleotides matching TRBD1. The CDR3 runs 14 residues. V lost 0 bases, J lost 7 bases, and 5 bases stayed unmatched. Germline values: CDR1 SGHKS, CDR2 YYEKEE (reference sequence). The CDR3 is CASSLDRGPVEQYF. The CDR3 nucleotides are TGTGCCAGCAGCTTGGACAGGGGGCCGGTAGAGCAGTACTTC.

The gene calls are TRBV2 and TRBJ1-3; a possible D gene is TRBD1 (5 bases). The CDR3 contains 15 residues. CDR1 SNHLY and CDR2 FYNNEI come from the germline V gene. Trimming shortened V by 6 bases and J by 0 bases, and 12 bases separated the two germline ends. The CDR3 loop is CASRTQQGSGNTIYF. CDR3 bases: TGTGCCAGCAGAACCCAGCAGGGCTCTGGAAACACCATATATTTT.

This chain joins TRBV10-1 and TRBJ2-5, with 11 bases fitting TRBD2. V was pared by 4 bases and J by 0 bases, with 4 bases of the junction left unmatched. The length of the CDR3 is 16 residues. Germline V gives CDR1 WNHNN, CDR2 SYGVQD (reference sequence). DNA of the CDR3: TGCGCCAGCAGTGCAGGGACTAGCGGATACCAAGAGACCCAGTACTTC. This sequence encodes CASSAGTSGYQETQYF.

This chain joins TRBV7-8 and TRBJ1-4; D possibly corresponds to TRBD1 (6 bases). Trimming removed 1 base from V and 6 bases from J, with 12 bases in between. This CDR3 spans 15 amino acids. Germline CDR1 and CDR2: SGHVS and FQNEAQ. The chain's CDR3 is CASSLDDRTYEKLFF. CDR3 in DNA: TGTGCCAGCAGCTTAGATGACAGGACTTATGAAAAACTGTTTTTT.

The count of this clone is one. This sequence joins TRBV6-1 and TRBJ2-1; 8 bases match TRBD2. The length of the CDR3 is 15 residues. Trimming removed 8 bases from V and 3 bases from J; junction bases left unmatched: 9. The germline CDR1 and CDR2 sequences are MNHNS and SASEGT. The CDR3 DNA is TGTGCCAGCTCCCGGGGGGGCTTCAACTACAATGAGCAGTTCTTC. It encodes CASSRGGFNYNEQFF.

This chain links TRBV6-5 with TRBJ1-6; 8 nucleotides agree with TRBD1. The CDR3 is 15 residues long. The V and J ends lost 4 bases and 9 bases, in that order; junction bases with no gene match: 8. Germline CDR1 MNHEY, CDR2 SVGAGI. The CDR3 sequence is CASSWRQGRTSPLHF. The CDR3 nucleotides read TGTGCCAGCAGTTGGCGACAGGGGAGGACTTCACCCCTCCACTTT.

The rearrangement uses TRBV9 and TRBJ2-1, with 7 bases aligning to TRBD2. The CDR3 covers 16 residues. CDR1 is SGDLS, CDR2 YYNGEE, per germline. V lost 0 bases, J lost 6 bases, and 9 bases stayed unmatched. CDR3 sequence: CASSVEGHGRVNEQFF. The CDR3 DNA is TGTGCCAGCAGCGTAGAGGGTCATGGGAGGGTCAATGAGCAGTTCTTC.